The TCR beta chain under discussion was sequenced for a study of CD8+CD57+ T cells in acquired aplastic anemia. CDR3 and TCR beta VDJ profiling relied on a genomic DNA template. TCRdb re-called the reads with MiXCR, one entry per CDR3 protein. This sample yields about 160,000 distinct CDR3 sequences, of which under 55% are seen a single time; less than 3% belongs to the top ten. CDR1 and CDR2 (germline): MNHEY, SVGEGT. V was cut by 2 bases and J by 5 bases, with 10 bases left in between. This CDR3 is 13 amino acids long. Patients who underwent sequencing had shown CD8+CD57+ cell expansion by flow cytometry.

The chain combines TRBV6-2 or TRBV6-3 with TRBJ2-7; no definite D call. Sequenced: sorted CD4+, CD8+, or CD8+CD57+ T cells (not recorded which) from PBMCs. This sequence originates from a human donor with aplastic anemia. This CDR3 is CASSYSRSNEQYF. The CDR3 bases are TGTGCCAGCAGTTACAGCAGATCCAACGAGCAGTACTTC.